Listed below are T cell receptor beta chains from one sample, sequenced in a study of PD-1 blockade in classical Hodgkin lymphoma. Clones were read by immunoSEQ multiplex PCR, and TCRdb kept only the in-frame ones, dropping some. The repertoire has 35,000 to 50,000 clones, about 70% of them found once; the top ten carry around 3.1%. This specimen consisted of peripheral blood mononuclear cells (PBMCs), obtained before the fourth cycle of nivolumab. These receptors originate from a human donor with classical Hodgkin lymphoma. The CDR3 runs from the conserved cysteine through the conserved F or W. A D gene is named only where the DNA matches it firmly. Only some rows state a clone size, as once, few, many or a class for expanded clones.

-	TRBV10-3	TRBJ1-5	-	CATSPEGRQPQHF
-	TRBV18	TRBJ2-7	-	CASSPGDISTYEQYF
-	TRBV6-6	TRBJ1-1	-	CASGTNTEAFF
-	TRBV6-5	TRBJ2-7	-	CASSYSERGEQYF
-	TRBV5-1	TRBJ1-1	many	CASSLRGGSTEAFF
-	TRBV28	TRBJ1-1	few	CAIPSGNTEAFF
-	TRBV5-6	TRBJ2-3	-	CASSLDVHSTDTQYF
TRBD2	TRBV19	TRBJ2-2	-	CASSISGSSGELFF
-	TRBV7-2	TRBJ2-2	-	CASSLMRWQGSGGELFF
TRBD1	TRBV28	TRBJ2-1	-	CASSWTGSNEQFF
TRBD2	TRBV5-1	TRBJ2-5	-	CASSSTRLAGGETQYF
TRBD1	TRBV6-6	TRBJ1-1	once	CASSYGSDRGAAFF
TRBD1	TRBV7-3	TRBJ2-7	-	CASNIRDRVSYEQYF
TRBD1	TRBV30	TRBJ1-2	few	CAWSVLGGSGYTF
-	TRBV18	TRBJ2-5	-	CASSPGSKETQYF
-	TRBV11-2	TRBJ2-1	-	CASSRVGPYNEQFF
-	TRBV18	TRBJ1-5	few	CASSPLQGTQPQHF
-	TRBV11-1	TRBJ2-1	few	CASSFGRGASYNEQFF